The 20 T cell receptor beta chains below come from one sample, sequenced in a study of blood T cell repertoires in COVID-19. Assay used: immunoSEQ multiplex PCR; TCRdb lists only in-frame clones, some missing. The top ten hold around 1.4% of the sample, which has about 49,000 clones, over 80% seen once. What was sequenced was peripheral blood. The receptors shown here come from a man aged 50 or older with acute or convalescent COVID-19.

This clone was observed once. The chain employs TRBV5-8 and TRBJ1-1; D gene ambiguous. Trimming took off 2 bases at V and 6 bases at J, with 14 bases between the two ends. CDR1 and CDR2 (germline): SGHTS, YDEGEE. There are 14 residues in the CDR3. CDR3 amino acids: CASSFWRESAEAFF. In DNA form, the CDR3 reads TGTGCCAGCAGCTTCTGGAGGGAGTCCGCTGAAGCTTTCTTT.

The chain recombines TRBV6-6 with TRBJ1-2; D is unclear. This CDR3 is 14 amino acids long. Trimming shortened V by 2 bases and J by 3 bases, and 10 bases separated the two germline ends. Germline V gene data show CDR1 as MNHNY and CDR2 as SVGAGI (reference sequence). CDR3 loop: CASSYGSSHYGYTF. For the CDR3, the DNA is TGTGCCAGCAGTTACGGGAGCAGCCACTATGGCTACACCTTC.

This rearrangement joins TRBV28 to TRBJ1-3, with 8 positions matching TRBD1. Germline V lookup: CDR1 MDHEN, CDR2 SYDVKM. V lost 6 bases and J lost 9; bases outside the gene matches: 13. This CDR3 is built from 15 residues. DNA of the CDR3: TGTGCCAGCAGCCCCCACGCGCAGGGGGCTGGCACCATATATTTT. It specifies CASSPHAQGAGTIYF.

CDR3 sequence: CAWTPSSGGGYTF. CDR3 bases: TGTGCCTGGACCCCGTCCTCAGGGGGAGGCTACACCTTC. The chain uses TRBV30 and TRBJ1-2, with 7 bases identical to TRBD1. Trimming removed 4 bases from V and 8 bases from J; junction bases left unmatched: 10. Germline V lookup: CDR1 GTSNPN, CDR2 SVGIG (reference sequence). The CDR3 covers 13 residues.

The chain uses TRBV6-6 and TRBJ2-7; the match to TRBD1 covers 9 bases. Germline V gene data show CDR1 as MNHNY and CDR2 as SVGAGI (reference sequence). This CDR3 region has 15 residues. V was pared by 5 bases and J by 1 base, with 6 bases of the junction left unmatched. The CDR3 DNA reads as TGTGCCAGCAGTCCACAGGGACAGGGTTCCTACGAGCAGTACTTC. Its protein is CASSPQGQGSYEQYF.

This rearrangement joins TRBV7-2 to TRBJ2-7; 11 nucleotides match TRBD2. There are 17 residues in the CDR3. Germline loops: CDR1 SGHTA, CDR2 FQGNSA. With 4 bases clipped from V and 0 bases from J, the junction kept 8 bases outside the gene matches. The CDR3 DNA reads TGTGCCAGCAGCTCTCGAATAGCGGGAGGGCGCTCCTACGAGCAGTACTTC. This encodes CASSSRIAGGRSYEQYF.

CDR3 loop: CASSPDFRSGNTIYF. Here the CDR3 DNA reads TGTGCCAGCAGCCCCGACTTTAGAAGTGGAAACACCATATATTTT. The V and J genes are TRBV3-1 (or the pseudogene TRBV3-2) and TRBJ1-3, with no clear D. The CDR3 has 15 residues. V dropped 4 bases and J dropped 3 bases, with 13 bases sitting between them. Germline CDR1 LGHDT, CDR2 YNNKEL (reference sequence).

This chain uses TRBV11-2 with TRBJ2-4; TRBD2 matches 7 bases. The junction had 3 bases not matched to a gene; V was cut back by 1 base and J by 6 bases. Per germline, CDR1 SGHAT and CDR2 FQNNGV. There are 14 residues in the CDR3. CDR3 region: CASSLGPGGNIQYF. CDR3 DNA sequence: TGTGCCAGCAGCTTAGGCCCGGGGGGAAACATTCAGTACTTC.

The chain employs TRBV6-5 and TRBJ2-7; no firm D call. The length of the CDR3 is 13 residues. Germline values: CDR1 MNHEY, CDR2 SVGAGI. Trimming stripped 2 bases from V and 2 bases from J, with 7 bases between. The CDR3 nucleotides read TGTGCCAGCAGTTACGGGCCAACCTACGAGCAGTACTTC. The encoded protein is CASSYGPTYEQYF.

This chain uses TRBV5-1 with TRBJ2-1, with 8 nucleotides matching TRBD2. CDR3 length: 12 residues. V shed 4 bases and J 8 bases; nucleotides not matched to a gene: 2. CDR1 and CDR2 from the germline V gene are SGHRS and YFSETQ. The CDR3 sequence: CASSREGYEQFF. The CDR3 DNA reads TGCGCCAGCAGCCGGGAGGGATATGAGCAGTTCTTC. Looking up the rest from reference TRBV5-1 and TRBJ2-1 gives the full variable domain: KAGVTQTPRYLIKTRGQQVTLSCSPISGHRSVSWYQQTPGQGLQFLFEYFSETQRNKGNFPGRFSGRQFSNSRSEMNVSTLELGDSALYLCASSREGYEQFFGPGTRLTVL.

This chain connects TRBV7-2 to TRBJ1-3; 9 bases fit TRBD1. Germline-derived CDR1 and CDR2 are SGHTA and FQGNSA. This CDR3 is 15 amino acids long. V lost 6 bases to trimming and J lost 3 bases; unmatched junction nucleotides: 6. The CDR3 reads CASSPQGAGGNTIYF. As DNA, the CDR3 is TGTGCCAGCAGTCCACAGGGGGCAGGTGGAAACACCATATATTTT.

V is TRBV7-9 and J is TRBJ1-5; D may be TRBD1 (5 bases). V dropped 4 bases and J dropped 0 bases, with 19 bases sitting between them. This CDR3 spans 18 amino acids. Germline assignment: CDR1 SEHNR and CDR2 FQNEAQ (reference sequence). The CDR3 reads CASSSGGGGSNSNQPQHF. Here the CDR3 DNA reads TGTGCCAGCAGCTCGGGCGGTGGGGGGTCCAATAGCAATCAGCCCCAGCATTTT.

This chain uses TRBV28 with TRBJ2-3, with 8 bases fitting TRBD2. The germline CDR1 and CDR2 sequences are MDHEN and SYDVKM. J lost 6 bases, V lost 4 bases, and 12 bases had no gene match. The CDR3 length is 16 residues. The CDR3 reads CASSYPRGAGVDTQYF. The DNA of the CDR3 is TGTGCCAGCAGTTACCCTAGGGGAGCGGGAGTCGATACGCAGTATTTT.

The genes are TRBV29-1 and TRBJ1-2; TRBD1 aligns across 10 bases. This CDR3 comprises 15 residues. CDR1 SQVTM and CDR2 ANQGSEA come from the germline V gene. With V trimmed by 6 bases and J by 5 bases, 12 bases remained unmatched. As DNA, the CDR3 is TGCAGCGTATTGGGGACAGGGGAAATTTTTTATGGCTACACCTTC. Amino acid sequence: CSVLGTGEIFYGYTF.

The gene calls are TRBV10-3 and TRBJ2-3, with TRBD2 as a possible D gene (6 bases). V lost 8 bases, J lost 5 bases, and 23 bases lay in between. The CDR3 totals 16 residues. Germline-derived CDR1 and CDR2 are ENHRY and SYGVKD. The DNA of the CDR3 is TGTGCCATCGCTGGCGGGGCAGCTCAAATGGTAGATACGCAGTATTTT. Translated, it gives CAIAGGAAQMVDTQYF.

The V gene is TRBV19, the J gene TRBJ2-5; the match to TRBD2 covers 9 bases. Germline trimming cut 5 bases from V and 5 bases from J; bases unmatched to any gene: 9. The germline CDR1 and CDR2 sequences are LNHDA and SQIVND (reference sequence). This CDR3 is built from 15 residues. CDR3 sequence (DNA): TGTGCCAGTAGTCCAGATAGCGGGAGCGGGGAGACCCAGTACTTC. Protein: CASSPDSGSGETQYF.

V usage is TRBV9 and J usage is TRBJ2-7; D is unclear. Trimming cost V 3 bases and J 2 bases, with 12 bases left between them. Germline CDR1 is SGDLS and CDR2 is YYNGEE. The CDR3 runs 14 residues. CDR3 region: CASSGAFPPYEQYF. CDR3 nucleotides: TGTGCCAGCAGCGGGGCATTTCCCCCCTACGAGCAGTACTTC.

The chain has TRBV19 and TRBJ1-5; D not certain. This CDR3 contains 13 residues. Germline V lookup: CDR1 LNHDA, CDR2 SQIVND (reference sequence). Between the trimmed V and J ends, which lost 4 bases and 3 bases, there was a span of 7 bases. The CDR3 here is CASSTRINQPQHF. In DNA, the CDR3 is TGTGCCAGTAGTACTAGGATCAATCAGCCCCAGCATTTT. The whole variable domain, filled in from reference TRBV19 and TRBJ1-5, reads DGGITQSPKYLFRKEGQNVTLSCEQNLNHDAMYWYRQDPGQGLRLIYYSQIVNDFQKGDIAEGYSVSREKKESFPLTVTSAQKNPTAFYLCASSTRINQPQHFGDGTRLSIL.

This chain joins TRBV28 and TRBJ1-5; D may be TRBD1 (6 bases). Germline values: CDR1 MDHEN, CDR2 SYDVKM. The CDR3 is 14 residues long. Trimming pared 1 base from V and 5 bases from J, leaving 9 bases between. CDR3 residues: CASSLYRVDQPQHF. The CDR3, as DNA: TGTGCCAGCAGTTTATACAGGGTAGATCAGCCCCAGCATTTT.

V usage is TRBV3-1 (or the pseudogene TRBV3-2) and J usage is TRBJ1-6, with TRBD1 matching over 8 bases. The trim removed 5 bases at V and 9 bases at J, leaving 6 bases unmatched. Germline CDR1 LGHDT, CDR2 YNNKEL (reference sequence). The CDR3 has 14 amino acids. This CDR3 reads CASSNDRGSSPLHF. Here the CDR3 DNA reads TGTGCCAGCAGCAATGACAGGGGTTCTTCACCCCTCCACTTT.